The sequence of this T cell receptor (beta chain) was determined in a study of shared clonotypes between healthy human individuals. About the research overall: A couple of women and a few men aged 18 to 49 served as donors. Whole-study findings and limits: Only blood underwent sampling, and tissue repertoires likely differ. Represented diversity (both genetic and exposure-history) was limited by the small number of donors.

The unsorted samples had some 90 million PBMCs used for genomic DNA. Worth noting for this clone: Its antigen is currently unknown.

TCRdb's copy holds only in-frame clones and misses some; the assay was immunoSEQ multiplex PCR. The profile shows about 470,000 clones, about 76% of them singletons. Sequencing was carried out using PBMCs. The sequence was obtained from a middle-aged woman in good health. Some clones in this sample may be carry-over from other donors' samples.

As DNA, the CDR3 is TGTGCCAGCAGCCAAGAAGGCCGTCAGGGGGCAGATACGCAGTATTTT. Protein: CASSQEGRQGADTQYF. The chain uses TRBV4-2 and TRBJ2-3; 7 nucleotides line up with TRBD1. The V gene's germline CDR1 is LGHNA and CDR2 YNFKEQ. There are 16 residues in the CDR3. Trimming at V came to 0 bases and at J to 4 bases, leaving 7 bases not matched to a gene.